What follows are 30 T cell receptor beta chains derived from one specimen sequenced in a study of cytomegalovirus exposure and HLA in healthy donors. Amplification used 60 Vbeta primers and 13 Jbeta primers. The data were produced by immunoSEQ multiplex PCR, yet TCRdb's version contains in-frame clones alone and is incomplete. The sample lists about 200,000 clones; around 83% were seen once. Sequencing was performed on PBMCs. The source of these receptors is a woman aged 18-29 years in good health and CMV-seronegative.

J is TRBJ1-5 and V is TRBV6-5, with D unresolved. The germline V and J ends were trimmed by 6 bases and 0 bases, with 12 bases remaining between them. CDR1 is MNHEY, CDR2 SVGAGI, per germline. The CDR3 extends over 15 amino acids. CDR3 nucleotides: TGTGCCAGCAGGATCCGGGAGGATAGCAATCAGCCCCAGCATTTT. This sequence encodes CASRIREDSNQPQHF.

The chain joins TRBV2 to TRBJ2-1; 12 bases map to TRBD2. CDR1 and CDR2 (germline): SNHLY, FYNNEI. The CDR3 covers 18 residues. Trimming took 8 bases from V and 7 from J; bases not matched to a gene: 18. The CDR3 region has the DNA TGTGCCAGCCGACAGGGGGCCCTTTGGACTAGCGGGATTAATGAGCAGTTCTTC. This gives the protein CASRQGALWTSGINEQFF.

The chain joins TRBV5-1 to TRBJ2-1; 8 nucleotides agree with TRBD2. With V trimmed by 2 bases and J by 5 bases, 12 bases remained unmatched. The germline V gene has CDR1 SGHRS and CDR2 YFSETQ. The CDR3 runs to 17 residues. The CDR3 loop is CASSFPTSGRINNEQFF. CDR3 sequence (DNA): TGCGCCAGCAGCTTCCCTACGAGCGGGAGAATCAACAATGAGCAGTTCTTC.

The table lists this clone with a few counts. CDR3 bases: TGTGCCAGCACCCTAAGTGACTCCTACGAGCAGTACTTC. Translated, it gives CASTLSDSYEQYF. The rearrangement joins TRBV28 to TRBJ2-7, with D unclear. The CDR3 is 13 amino acids. Germline V gives CDR1 MDHEN, CDR2 SYDVKM. V lost 7 bases and J lost 0, with 10 bases in between. Drawing the rest from reference TRBV28 and TRBJ2-7, the complete variable domain is DVKVTQSSRYLVKRTGEKVFLECVQDMDHENMFWYRQDPGLGLRLIYFSYDVKMKEKGDIPEGYSVSREKKERFSLILESASTNQTSMYLCASTLSDSYEQYFGPGTRLTVT.

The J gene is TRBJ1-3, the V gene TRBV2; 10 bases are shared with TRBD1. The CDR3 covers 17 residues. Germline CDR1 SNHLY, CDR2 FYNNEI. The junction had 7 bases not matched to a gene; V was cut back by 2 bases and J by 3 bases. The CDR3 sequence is CASSESGTGEDGNTIYF. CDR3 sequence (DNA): TGTGCCAGCAGTGAATCCGGGACAGGGGAGGATGGAAACACCATATATTTT.

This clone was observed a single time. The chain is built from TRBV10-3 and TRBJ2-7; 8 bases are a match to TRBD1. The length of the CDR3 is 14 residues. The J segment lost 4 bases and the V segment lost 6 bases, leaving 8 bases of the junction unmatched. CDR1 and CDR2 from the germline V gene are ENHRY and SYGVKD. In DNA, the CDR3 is TGTGCCATCAGCGACCCGGACAGGGTTTACGAGCAGTACGTC. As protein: CAISDPDRVYEQYV.

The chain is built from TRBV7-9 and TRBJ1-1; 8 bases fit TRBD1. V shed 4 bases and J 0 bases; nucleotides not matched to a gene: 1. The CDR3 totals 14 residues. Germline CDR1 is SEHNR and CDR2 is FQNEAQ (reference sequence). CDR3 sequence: CASSWDRMNTEAFF. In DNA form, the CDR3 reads TGTGCCAGCAGCTGGGACAGGATGAACACTGAAGCTTTCTTT.

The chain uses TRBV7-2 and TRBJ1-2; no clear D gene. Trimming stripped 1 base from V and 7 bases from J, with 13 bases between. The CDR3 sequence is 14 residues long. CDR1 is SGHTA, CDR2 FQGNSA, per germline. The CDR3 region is CASSLGVGGGGYTF. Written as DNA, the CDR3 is TGTGCCAGCAGCTTAGGGGTAGGCGGAGGTGGCTACACCTTC.

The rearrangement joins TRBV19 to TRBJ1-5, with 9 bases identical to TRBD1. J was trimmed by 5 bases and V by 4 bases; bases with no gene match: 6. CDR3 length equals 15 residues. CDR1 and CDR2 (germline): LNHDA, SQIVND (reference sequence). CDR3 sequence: CASSSGQGHHQPQHF. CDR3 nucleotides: TGTGCCAGTAGTAGCGGACAGGGGCACCATCAGCCCCAGCATTTT.

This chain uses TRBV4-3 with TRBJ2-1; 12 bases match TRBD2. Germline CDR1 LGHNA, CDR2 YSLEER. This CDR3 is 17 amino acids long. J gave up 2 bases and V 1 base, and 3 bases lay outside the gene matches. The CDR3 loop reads CASSQGASGRAYNEQFF. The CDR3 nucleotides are TGCGCCAGCAGCCAAGGGGCTAGCGGGAGGGCCTACAATGAGCAGTTCTTC.

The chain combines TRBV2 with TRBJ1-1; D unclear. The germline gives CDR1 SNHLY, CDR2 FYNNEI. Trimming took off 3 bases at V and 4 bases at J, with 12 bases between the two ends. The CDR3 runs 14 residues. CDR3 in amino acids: CASSDGGLGTEAFF. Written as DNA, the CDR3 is TGTGCCAGCAGTGACGGCGGGCTGGGCACTGAAGCTTTCTTT.

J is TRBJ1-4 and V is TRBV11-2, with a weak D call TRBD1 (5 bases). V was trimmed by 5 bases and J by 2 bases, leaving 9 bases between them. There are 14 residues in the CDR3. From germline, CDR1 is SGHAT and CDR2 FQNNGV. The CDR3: CASSAGLTNEKLFF. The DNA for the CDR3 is TGTGCCAGCAGCGCGGGACTGACTAATGAAAAACTGTTTTTT.

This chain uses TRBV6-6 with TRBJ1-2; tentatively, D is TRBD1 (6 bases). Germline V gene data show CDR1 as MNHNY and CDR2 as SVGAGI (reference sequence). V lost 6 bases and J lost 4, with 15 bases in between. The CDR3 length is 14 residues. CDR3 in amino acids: CASSPPSTGYGYTF. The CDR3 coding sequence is TGTGCCAGCAGCCCCCCCTCGACAGGCTATGGCTACACCTTC.

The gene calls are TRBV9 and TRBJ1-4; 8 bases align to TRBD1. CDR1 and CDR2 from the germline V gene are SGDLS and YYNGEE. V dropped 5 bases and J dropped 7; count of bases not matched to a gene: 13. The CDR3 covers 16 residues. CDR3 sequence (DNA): TGTGCCAGCAGTAATATCGACAGGGGAGGCGGTGAAAAACTGTTTTTT. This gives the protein CASSNIDRGGGEKLFF.

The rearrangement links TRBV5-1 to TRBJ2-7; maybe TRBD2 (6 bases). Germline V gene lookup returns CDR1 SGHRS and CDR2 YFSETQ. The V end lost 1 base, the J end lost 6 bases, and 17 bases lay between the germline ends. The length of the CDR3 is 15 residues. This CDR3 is CASSLHPGAEGEQYV. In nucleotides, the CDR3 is TGCGCCAGCAGCTTGCATCCTGGCGCGGAGGGCGAGCAGTACGTC.

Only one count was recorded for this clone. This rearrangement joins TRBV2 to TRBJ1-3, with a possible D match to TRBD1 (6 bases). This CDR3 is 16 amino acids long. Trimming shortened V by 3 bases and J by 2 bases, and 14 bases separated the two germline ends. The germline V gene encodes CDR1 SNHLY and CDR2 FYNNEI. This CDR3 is CASSDFTTGTGNTIYF. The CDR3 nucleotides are TGTGCCAGCAGTGACTTCACTACAGGGACTGGAAACACCATATATTTT.

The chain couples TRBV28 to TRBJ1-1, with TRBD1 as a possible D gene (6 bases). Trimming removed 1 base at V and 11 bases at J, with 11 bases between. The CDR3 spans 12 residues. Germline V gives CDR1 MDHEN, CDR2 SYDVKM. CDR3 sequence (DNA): TGTGCCAGCAGTTTATCCCCAAGGGGGGCTTTCTTT. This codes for CASSLSPRGAFF.

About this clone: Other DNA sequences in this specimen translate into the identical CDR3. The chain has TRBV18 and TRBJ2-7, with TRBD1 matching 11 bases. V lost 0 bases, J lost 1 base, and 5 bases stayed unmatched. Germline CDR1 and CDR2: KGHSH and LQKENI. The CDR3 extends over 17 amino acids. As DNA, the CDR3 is TGTGCCAGCTCACCACCGGGACAGGGGGGTGGGTCCTACGAGCAGTACTTC. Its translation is CASSPPGQGGGSYEQYF.

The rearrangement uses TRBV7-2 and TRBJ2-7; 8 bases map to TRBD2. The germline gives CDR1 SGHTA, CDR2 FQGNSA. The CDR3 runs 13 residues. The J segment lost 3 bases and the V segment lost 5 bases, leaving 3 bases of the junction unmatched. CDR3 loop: CASSPGGFYEQYF. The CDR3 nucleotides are TGTGCCAGCAGCCCGGGGGGGTTCTACGAGCAGTACTTC.

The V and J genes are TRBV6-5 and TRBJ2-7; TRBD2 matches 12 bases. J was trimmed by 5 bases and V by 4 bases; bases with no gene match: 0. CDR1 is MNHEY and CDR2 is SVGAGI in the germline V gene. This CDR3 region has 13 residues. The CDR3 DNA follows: TGTGCCAGCAGTTGGACTAGCGGGAACGAGCAGTACTTC. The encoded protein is CASSWTSGNEQYF.

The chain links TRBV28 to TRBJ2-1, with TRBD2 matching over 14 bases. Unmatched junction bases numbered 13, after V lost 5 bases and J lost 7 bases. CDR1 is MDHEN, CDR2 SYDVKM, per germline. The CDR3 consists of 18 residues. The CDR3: CASSDTAYGTSGSNEQFF. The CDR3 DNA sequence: TGTGCCAGCAGTGACACTGCCTACGGGACTAGCGGGAGTAATGAGCAGTTCTTC.

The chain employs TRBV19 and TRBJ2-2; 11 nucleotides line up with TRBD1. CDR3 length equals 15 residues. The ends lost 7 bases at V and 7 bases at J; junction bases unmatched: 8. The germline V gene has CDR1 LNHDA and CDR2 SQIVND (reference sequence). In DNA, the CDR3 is TGTGCCAGTATCCCGGACAGGGGGCAAGTCGGGGAGCTGTTTTTT. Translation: CASIPDRGQVGELFF.

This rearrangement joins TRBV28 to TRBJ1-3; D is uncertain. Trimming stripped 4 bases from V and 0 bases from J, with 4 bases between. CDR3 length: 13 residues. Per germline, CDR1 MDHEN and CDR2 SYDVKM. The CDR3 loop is CASSSSSGNTIYF. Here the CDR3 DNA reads TGTGCCAGCAGTTCTAGCTCTGGAAACACCATATATTTT.

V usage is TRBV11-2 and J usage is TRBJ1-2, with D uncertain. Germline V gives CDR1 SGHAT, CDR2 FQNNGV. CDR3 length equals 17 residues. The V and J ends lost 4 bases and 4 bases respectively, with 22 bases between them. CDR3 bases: TGTGCCAGCAGCTCCCGGGAAGAGGACCTACTATTCTATGGCTACACCTTC. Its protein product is CASSSREEDLLFYGYTF. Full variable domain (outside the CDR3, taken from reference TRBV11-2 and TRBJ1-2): EAGVAQSPRYKIIEKRQSVAFWCNPISGHATLYWYQQILGQGPKLLIQFQNNGVVDDSQLPKDRFSAERLKGVDSTLKIQPAKLEDSAVYLCASSSREEDLLFYGYTFGSGTRLTVV.

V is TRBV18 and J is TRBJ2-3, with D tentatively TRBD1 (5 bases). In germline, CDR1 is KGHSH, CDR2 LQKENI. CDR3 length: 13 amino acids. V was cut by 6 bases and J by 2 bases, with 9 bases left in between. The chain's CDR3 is CASSDTFTDTQYF. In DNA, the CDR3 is TGTGCCAGCTCGGACACCTTCACAGATACGCAGTATTTT.

Here the CDR3 DNA reads TGTGCCAGCACCCCCGGGAGAACGGGGGAGACCGGGGAGCTGTTTTTT. It encodes CASTPGRTGETGELFF. The chain has TRBV28 and TRBJ2-2; D is perhaps TRBD2 (6 bases). This CDR3 is built from 16 residues. Germline assignment: CDR1 MDHEN and CDR2 SYDVKM. V was cut by 7 bases and J by 5 bases, with 20 bases left in between.

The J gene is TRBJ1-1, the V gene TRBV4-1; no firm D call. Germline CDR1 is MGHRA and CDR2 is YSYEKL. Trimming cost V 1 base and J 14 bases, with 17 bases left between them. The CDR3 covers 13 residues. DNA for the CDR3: TGCGCCAGCAGCCAAGCCCTACGGTTCCCGGAGTTCTTT. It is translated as CASSQALRFPEFF.

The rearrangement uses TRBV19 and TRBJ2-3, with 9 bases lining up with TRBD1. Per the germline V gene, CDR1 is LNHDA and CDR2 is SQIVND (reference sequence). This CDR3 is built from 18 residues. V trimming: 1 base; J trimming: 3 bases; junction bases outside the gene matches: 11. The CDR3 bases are TGTGCCAGTAGTATAGTAGAGGGACAGGGTTTGGGAACAGATACGCAGTATTTT. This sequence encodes CASSIVEGQGLGTDTQYF.

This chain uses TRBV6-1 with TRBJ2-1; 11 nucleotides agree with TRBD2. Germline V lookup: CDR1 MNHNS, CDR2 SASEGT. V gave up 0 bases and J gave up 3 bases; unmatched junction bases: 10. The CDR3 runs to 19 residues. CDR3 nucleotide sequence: TGTGCCAGCAGTGAAGCGCTACGGGCTAGCGGGAGGCGCTACAATGAGCAGTTCTTC. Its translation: CASSEALRASGRRYNEQFF.

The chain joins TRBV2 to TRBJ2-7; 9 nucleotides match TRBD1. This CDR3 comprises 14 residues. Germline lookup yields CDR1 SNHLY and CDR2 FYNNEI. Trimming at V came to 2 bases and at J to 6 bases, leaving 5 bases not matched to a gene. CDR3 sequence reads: CASSENRGRGEQYF. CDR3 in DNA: TGTGCCAGCAGTGAAAACAGGGGGCGCGGCGAGCAGTACTTC. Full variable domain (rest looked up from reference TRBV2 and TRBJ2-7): EPEVTQTPSHQVTQMGQEVILRCVPISNHLYFYWYRQILGQKVEFLVSFYNNEISEKSEIFDDQFSVERPDGSNFTLKIRSTKLEDSAMYFCASSENRGRGEQYFGPGTRLTVT.